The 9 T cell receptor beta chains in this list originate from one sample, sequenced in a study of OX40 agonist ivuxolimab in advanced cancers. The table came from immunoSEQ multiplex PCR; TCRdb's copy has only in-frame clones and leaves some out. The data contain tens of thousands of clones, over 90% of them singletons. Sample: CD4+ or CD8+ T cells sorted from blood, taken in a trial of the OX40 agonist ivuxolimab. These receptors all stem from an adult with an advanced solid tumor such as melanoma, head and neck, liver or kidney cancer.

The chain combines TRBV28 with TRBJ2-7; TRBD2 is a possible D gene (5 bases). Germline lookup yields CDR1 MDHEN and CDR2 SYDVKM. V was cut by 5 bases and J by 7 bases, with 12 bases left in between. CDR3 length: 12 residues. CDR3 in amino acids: CASSLRTGEQYF. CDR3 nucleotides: TGTGCCAGCAGTCTGCGGACTGGAGAGCAGTACTTC.

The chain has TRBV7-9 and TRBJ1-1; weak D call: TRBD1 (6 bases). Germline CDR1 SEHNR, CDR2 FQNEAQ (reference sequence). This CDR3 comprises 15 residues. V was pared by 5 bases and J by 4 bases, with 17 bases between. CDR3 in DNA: TGTGCCAGCAGCGCTTGGGGAGGAGGGGGCACTGAAGCTTTCTTT. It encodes CASSAWGGGGTEAFF.

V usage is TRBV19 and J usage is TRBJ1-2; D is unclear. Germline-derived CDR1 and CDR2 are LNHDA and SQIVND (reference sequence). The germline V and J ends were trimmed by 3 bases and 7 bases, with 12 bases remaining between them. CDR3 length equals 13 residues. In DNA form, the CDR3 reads TGTGCCAGTAGTATGTATTCCACGGCTGGCTACACCTTC. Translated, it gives CASSMYSTAGYTF. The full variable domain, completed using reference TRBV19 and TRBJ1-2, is DGGITQSPKYLFRKEGQNVTLSCEQNLNHDAMYWYRQDPGQGLRLIYYSQIVNDFQKGDIAEGYSVSREKKESFPLTVTSAQKNPTAFYLCASSMYSTAGYTFGSGTRLTVV.

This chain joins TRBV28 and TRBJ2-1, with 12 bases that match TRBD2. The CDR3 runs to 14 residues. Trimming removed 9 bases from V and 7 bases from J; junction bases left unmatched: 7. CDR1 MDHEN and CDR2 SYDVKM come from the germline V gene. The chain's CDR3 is CASSASGGANEQFF. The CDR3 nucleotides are TGTGCCAGTTCAGCTAGCGGGGGGGCGAATGAGCAGTTCTTC.

In nucleotides, the CDR3 is TGCGCCAGCAGCCAAGAAGGGGGGGCGCTGGGCACCGGGGAGCTGTTTTTT. It translates to CASSQEGGALGTGELFF. V gene TRBV4-1 combines with J gene TRBJ2-2; a weak D match, TRBD2 (7 bases). The germline V gene encodes CDR1 MGHRA and CDR2 YSYEKL. This CDR3 has 17 residues. Trimming took off 0 bases at V and 4 bases at J, with 15 bases between the two ends.

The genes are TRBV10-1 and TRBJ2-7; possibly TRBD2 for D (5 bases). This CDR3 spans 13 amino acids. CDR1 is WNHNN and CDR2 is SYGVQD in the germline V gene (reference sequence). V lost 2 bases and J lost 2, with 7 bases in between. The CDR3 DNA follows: TGCGCCAGCAGTGAGATACTAGCCTACGAGCAGTACTTC. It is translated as CASSEILAYEQYF.

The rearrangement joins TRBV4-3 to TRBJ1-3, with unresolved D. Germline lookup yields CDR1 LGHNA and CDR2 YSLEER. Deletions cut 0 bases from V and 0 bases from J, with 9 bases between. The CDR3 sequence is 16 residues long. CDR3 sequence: CASSQDSAASGNTIYF. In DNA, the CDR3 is TGCGCCAGCAGCCAAGATTCGGCAGCCTCTGGAAACACCATATATTTT.

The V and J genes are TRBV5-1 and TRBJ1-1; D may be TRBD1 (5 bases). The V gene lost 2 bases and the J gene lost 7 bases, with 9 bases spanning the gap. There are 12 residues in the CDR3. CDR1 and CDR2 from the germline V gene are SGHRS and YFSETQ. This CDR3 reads CASSFPGSEAFF. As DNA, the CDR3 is TGCGCCAGCAGCTTTCCAGGGAGTGAAGCTTTCTTT. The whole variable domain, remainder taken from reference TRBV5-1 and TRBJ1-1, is KAGVTQTPRYLIKTRGQQVTLSCSPISGHRSVSWYQQTPGQGLQFLFEYFSETQRNKGNFPGRFSGRQFSNSRSEMNVSTLELGDSALYLCASSFPGSEAFFGQGTRLTVV.

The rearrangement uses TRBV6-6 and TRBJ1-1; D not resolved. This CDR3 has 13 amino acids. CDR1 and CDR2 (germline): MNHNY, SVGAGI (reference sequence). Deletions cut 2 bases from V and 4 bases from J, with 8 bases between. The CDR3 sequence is CASSYGGSTEAFF. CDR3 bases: TGTGCCAGCAGTTACGGCGGTAGCACTGAAGCTTTCTTT.